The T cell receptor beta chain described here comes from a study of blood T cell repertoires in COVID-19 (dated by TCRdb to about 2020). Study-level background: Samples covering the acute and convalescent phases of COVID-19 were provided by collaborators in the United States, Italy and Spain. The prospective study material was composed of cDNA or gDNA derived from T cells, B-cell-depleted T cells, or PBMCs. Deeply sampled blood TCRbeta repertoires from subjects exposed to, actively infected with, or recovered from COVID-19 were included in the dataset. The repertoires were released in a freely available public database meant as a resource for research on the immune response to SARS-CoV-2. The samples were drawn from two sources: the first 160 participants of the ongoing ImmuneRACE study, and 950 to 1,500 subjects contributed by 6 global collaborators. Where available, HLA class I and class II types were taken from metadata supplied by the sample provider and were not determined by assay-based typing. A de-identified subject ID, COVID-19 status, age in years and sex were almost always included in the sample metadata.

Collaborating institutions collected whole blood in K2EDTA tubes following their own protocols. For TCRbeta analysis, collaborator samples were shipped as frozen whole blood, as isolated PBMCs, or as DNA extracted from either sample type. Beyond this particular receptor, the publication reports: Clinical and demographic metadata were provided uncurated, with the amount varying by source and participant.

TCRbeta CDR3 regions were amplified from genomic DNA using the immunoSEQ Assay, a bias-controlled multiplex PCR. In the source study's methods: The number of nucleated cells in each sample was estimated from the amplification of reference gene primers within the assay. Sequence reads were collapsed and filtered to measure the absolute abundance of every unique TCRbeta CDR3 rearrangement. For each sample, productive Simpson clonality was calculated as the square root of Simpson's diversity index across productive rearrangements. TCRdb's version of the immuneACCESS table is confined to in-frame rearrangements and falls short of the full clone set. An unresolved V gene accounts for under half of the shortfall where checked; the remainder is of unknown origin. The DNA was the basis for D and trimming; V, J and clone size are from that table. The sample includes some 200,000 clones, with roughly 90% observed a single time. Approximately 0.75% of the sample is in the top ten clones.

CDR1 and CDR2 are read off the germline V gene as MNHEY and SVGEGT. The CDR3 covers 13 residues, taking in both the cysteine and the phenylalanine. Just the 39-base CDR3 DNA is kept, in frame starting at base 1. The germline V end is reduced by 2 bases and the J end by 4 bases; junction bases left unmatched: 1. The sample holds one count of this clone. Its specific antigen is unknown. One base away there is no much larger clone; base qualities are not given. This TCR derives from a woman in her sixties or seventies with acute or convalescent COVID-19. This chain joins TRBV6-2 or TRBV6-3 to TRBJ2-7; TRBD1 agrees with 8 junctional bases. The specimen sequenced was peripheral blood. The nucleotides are TGTGCCAGCAGTTACACAGGGGGGTACGAGCAGTACTTC. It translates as CASSYTGGYEQYF.